One sample yielded the 11 T cell receptor beta chains listed below, sequenced in a study of cytomegalovirus exposure and HLA in healthy donors. Primers included in the PCR were 60 Vbeta and 13 Jbeta primers. Only in-frame clones appear in the TCRdb table, and some are missing; sequencing was by immunoSEQ multiplex PCR. The repertoire has approximately 150,000 clones, around 80% of them found once; the top ten carry about 13%. Sequenced: PBMCs. The receptors derive from a man aged 35-49 years in good health and CMV-seropositive.

J is TRBJ2-1 and V is TRBV27; TRBD2 matches at 14 bases. Germline CDR1 MNHEY, CDR2 SMNVEV (reference sequence). CDR3 size: 13 residues. J gave up 14 bases and V 7 bases, and 7 bases lay outside the gene matches. The CDR3 bases are TGTGCCAGCATAGGGACTAGCGGGGGAATGGAGTTCTTC. Its translation: CASIGTSGGMEFF.

V is TRBV6-4 and J is TRBJ2-1; 13 bases line up with TRBD2. The ends lost 3 bases at V and 7 bases at J; junction bases unmatched: 12. Germline V gene data show CDR1 as MRHNA and CDR2 as SNTAGT. The CDR3 runs 18 residues. This CDR3 reads CASSEQPGLAGPGNEQFF. The CDR3 nucleotides read TGTGCCAGCAGTGAACAACCGGGACTAGCGGGGCCCGGAAATGAGCAGTTCTTC.

The sample holds one count of this clone. The rearrangement joins TRBV10-3 to TRBJ2-1; D is possibly TRBD2 (6 bases). CDR1 ENHRY and CDR2 SYGVKD come from the germline V gene. The length of the CDR3 is 12 residues. The CDR3: CGTGDSYNEQFF. CDR3 in DNA: TGTGGGACGGGAGACTCCTACAATGAGCAGTTCTTC.

The chain joins TRBV7-9 to TRBJ1-1; possible D gene TRBD1, 5 bases. The CDR3 runs to 14 residues. Trimming shortened V by 1 base and J by 2 bases, and 8 bases separated the two germline ends. Germline V CDR1 and CDR2: SEHNR, FQNEAQ (reference sequence). The CDR3 nucleotides read TGTGCCAGCAGCTTAGTCGGGACTAACACTGAAGCTTTCTTT. Amino acid sequence: CASSLVGTNTEAFF.

The V call is TRBV10-3, the J call TRBJ2-7, with 7 bases identical to TRBD1. The trim removed 6 bases at V and 0 bases at J, leaving 11 bases unmatched. CDR1 ENHRY and CDR2 SYGVKD come from the germline V gene. This CDR3 contains 16 residues. The CDR3 DNA sequence: TGTGCCATCAGCGACGCACAGGGGATCTACTCCTACGAGCAGTACTTC. It codes for CAISDAQGIYSYEQYF.

This clone was counted once. This chain uses TRBV20-1 with TRBJ2-5; D gene ambiguous. From germline, CDR1 is DFQATT and CDR2 SNEGSKA (reference sequence). V lost 3 bases to trimming and J lost 7 bases, with 9 bases between them. This CDR3 comprises 11 residues. CDR3: CSASVGGTQYF. The CDR3 DNA sequence: TGCAGTGCTAGTGTAGGCGGGACCCAGTACTTC.

This clone was recorded only once. The chain uses TRBV7-2 and TRBJ2-5; 7 positions match TRBD1. The CDR3 extends over 17 amino acids. Germline V gene data show CDR1 as SGHTA and CDR2 as FQGNSA. J lost 5 bases, V lost 5 bases, and 17 bases had no gene match. CDR3 region: CASSLKSGTAPVETQYF. CDR3 nucleotides: TGTGCCAGCAGCCTAAAATCCGGGACAGCCCCGGTGGAGACCCAGTACTTC.

CDR3 nucleotides: TGTGCCAGCAGTGAGACTAGCGTCGGTGAGCAGTTCTTC. Translation gives CASSETSVGEQFF. The chain recombines TRBV6-4 with TRBJ2-1, with 8 bases matching TRBD2. The CDR3 runs to 13 residues. V was clipped by 3 bases and J by 9 bases; unmatched bases: 4. Looked up from germline, CDR1 is MRHNA and CDR2 is SNTAGT.

CDR3 sequence reads: CASSPRIRGTSYEQYF. Here the CDR3 DNA reads TGTGCCAGCAGCCCTAGAATACGGGGGACGTCCTACGAGCAGTACTTC. This chain joins TRBV7-8 and TRBJ2-7, with D possibly being TRBD2 (6 bases). The CDR3 length is 16 residues. The germline V gene encodes CDR1 SGHVS and CDR2 FQNEAQ. V was clipped by 5 bases and J by 1 base, with 18 bases between them.

This clone was observed once. The V and J genes are TRBV9 and TRBJ2-3; TRBD2 matches at 7 bases. V dropped 3 bases and J dropped 1; count of bases not matched to a gene: 8. Germline CDR1 reads SGDLS; CDR2 reads YYNGEE. The CDR3 consists of 16 residues. CDR3 sequence: CASSERAGVGTDTQYF. Written as DNA, the CDR3 is TGTGCCAGCAGCGAGAGGGCGGGAGTAGGCACAGATACGCAGTATTTT.

The chain links TRBV7-8 to TRBJ1-2, with D maybe TRBD1 (5 bases). V was cut by 5 bases and J by 6 bases, with 10 bases left in between. The germline V gene has CDR1 SGHVS and CDR2 FQNEAQ. CDR3 size: 12 residues. The CDR3 reads CASSPATDGYTF. The CDR3, as DNA: TGTGCCAGCAGCCCAGCGACAGATGGCTACACCTTC.